Below are 14 T cell receptor beta chains sequenced from a single sample in a study of technical replicates of blood from a few donors. Profiled with immunoSEQ multiplex PCR; TCRdb holds only in-frame clones, not every one. The data contain around 60,000 clones, around 92% of them seen just once; the ten biggest clones take up more than 3.5%. Sequenced input: PBMCs. Receptors were obtained from a human donor in good health. Some clones in this sample may be carry-over from other donors' samples.

V and J are TRBV11-2 and TRBJ2-3; 8 bases agree with TRBD2. The trim removed 1 base at V and 2 bases at J, leaving 8 bases unmatched. Germline V gene data show CDR1 as SGHAT and CDR2 as FQNNGV. The CDR3 loop spans 17 amino acids. The CDR3 here is CASSLVPAGVVTDTQYF. CDR3 nucleotide sequence: TGTGCCAGCAGCTTAGTCCCAGCGGGAGTAGTCACAGATACGCAGTATTTT.

The CDR3 DNA follows: TGTGCCAGCAGTGAAGTCAGTTACTATGGCTACACCTTC. Protein: CASSEVSYYGYTF. The V and J genes are TRBV2 and TRBJ1-2; no definite D call. The CDR3 length is 13 residues. Germline V gene lookup returns CDR1 SNHLY and CDR2 FYNNEI. V shed 1 base and J shed 3 bases, with 6 bases lying between them.

This clone showed up just a few times. The chain uses TRBV18 and TRBJ1-1; no clear D gene. The germline gives CDR1 KGHSH, CDR2 LQKENI. The length of the CDR3 is 14 residues. V lost 6 bases to trimming and J lost 1 base, with 12 bases between them. The CDR3 region is CASSPVAGNTEAFF. In nucleotides, the CDR3 is TGTGCCAGCTCTCCCGTTGCAGGGAACACTGAAGCTTTCTTT.

V gene TRBV4-3 combines with J gene TRBJ1-1; TRBD1 aligns across 8 bases. The CDR3 length is 18 residues. From germline, CDR1 is LGHNA and CDR2 YSLEER. J gave up 4 bases and V 0 bases, and 13 bases lay outside the gene matches. CDR3 in DNA: TGCGCCAGCAGCCAAGAGCCGTTGCAGGGGGCATTTAGCACTGAAGCTTTCTTT. It specifies CASSQEPLQGAFSTEAFF.

The chain combines TRBV6-5 with TRBJ2-5; D uncertain. CDR3 size: 14 residues. From germline, CDR1 is MNHEY and CDR2 SVGAGI. Trimming left V 0 bases short and J 5 bases short, with 10 bases between. CDR3 amino acids: CASSYSAGSETQYF. Here the CDR3 DNA reads TGTGCCAGCAGTTACTCGGCAGGATCCGAGACCCAGTACTTC.

The CDR3 bases are TGTGCCAGCAGCTTCCCAGGGGTTCTGGGCTACACCTTC. Its translation is CASSFPGVLGYTF. This sequence joins TRBV7-9 and TRBJ1-2, with a tentative D call TRBD1 (6 bases). The V gene lost 3 bases and the J gene lost 8 bases, with 13 bases spanning the gap. Germline CDR1 reads SEHNR; CDR2 reads FQNEAQ (reference sequence). The CDR3 is made up of 13 amino acids.

This chain joins TRBV6-5 and TRBJ2-7; 7 bases are a match to TRBD1. The CDR3 loop spans 15 amino acids. Germline lookup yields CDR1 MNHEY and CDR2 SVGAGI. V lost 0 bases, J lost 2 bases, and 4 bases stayed unmatched. The CDR3 reads CASSYSGTAPYEQYF. The CDR3, as DNA: TGTGCCAGCAGTTACTCCGGGACAGCGCCCTACGAGCAGTACTTC.

The V and J genes are TRBV5-1 and TRBJ2-2, with 7 bases identical to TRBD1. The junction had 3 bases not matched to a gene; V was cut back by 3 bases and J by 1 base. The CDR3 has 15 residues. The germline V gene encodes CDR1 SGHRS and CDR2 YFSETQ. CDR3 in amino acids: CASSSRTGNTGELFF. CDR3 coding DNA: TGCGCCAGCAGCTCCCGGACAGGGAACACCGGGGAGCTGTTTTTT.

The genes are TRBV12-5 and TRBJ2-7; 8 bases agree with TRBD2. V lost 0 bases, J lost 3 bases, and 7 bases stayed unmatched. This CDR3 is 16 amino acids long. Germline CDR1 is LGHNT and CDR2 is FRNRAP. The CDR3 loop reads CASGLVGRGAHYEQYF. DNA for the CDR3: TGTGCTAGTGGTTTGGTCGGGCGGGGGGCCCACTACGAGCAGTACTTC.

This sequence joins TRBV6-5 and TRBJ1-2, with a weak D call TRBD1 (5 bases). CDR1 MNHEY and CDR2 SVGAGI come from the germline V gene. The ends were cut back, 3 bases at V and 6 bases at J, with 14 bases in the middle. The CDR3 is 14 amino acids. The CDR3 bases are TGTGCCAGCAGTTATTCCATGGGGGGAGATGGCTACACCTTC. It codes for CASSYSMGGDGYTF.

This clone was counted only a few times. V usage is TRBV7-2 and J usage is TRBJ1-1; 9 nucleotides line up with TRBD1. J was trimmed by 4 bases and V by 5 bases; bases with no gene match: 11. Germline values: CDR1 SGHTA, CDR2 FQGNSA. The CDR3 has 16 amino acids. The CDR3, as DNA: TGTGCCAGCAGCGCGGGACAGGGTGGTTTTGGCACTGAAGCTTTCTTT. It encodes CASSAGQGGFGTEAFF.

This chain connects TRBV2 to TRBJ1-3; TRBD1 is a possible D gene (5 bases). The CDR3 is 17 amino acids. V lost 2 bases and J lost 0, with 14 bases in between. CDR1 SNHLY and CDR2 FYNNEI come from the germline V gene. CDR3 nucleotides: TGTGCCAGCAGTGAAAGTCCAGGGCGCTACTCTGGAAACACCATATATTTT. This sequence encodes CASSESPGRYSGNTIYF. Complete variable domain (other parts from reference TRBV2 and TRBJ1-3): EPEVTQTPSHQVTQMGQEVILRCVPISNHLYFYWYRQILGQKVEFLVSFYNNEISEKSEIFDDQFSVERPDGSNFTLKIRSTKLEDSAMYFCASSESPGRYSGNTIYFGEGSWLTVV.

In its sample, this clone was seen once. The chain uses TRBV27 and TRBJ1-5; D not certain. CDR3 length: 14 amino acids. Germline lookup yields CDR1 MNHEY and CDR2 SMNVEV (reference sequence). Trimming shortened V by 3 bases and J by 0 bases, and 6 bases separated the two germline ends. This CDR3 reads CASSFHGSNQPQHF. The CDR3 bases are TGTGCCAGCAGTTTTCACGGTAGCAATCAGCCCCAGCATTTT.

J is TRBJ1-2 and V is TRBV29-1; 7 nucleotides line up with TRBD1. CDR1 is SQVTM and CDR2 is ANQGSEA in the germline V gene. This CDR3 spans 13 amino acids. V lost 4 bases to trimming and J lost 7 bases; unmatched junction nucleotides: 9. The CDR3 bases are TGCAGCGTTGCGACAGGGCTTATGTTTGGCTACACCTTC. Its translation: CSVATGLMFGYTF.